This T cell receptor beta chain was recovered during a study of blood T cell repertoires in COVID-19. Study-wide context: COVID-19 samples, acute and convalescent, were from the United States, Italy and Spain.

Original data processing: From reference gene primer amplification, estimates of nucleated cell counts were derived. TCRdb's copy holds only in-frame clones and misses some; the assay was immunoSEQ multiplex PCR. Clonal size and the V and J genes are those of that table, whereas D and trimming came from the DNA. The sample contains a few hundred thousand clones, roughly 87% of which appear only once. The CDR3 totals 14 residues. Trimming cost V 1 base and J 4 bases; bases outside gene matches: 1. Germline CDR1 SGHRS, CDR2 YFSETQ. Individuals drawn from about 26 US areas were about 18 to 90 years old. This clonotype was sampled from a woman under 40 who had recovered from COVID-19. The chain joins TRBV5-1 to TRBJ2-7; 11 nucleotides match TRBD1. What was sequenced was PBMCs or T cells enriched from blood (not recorded which). Here the CDR3 reads CASSLRDRGYEQYF. In DNA form, the CDR3 reads TGCGCCAGCAGCTTGCGGGACAGGGGGTACGAGCAGTACTTC.